One sample yielded the 26 T cell receptor beta chains listed below, sequenced in a study of blood T cell repertoires in COVID-19 (dated by TCRdb to 2019 to 2021). Receptor libraries were prepared by the immunoSEQ multiplex PCR assay. This is the immuneACCESS table as TCRdb keeps it, with only in-frame sequences that have V and J called. A part of the clones is gone; compared with another copy, unresolved V genes explain less than half, and the rest is unexplained. The sample table shows under 70,000 clones, and around 88% are seen once. The top ten hold about 6% of the sample. The sequenced sample consisted of peripheral blood. These receptors all stem from a woman between 65 and 79 years old with acute or convalescent COVID-19.

The chain recombines TRBV6-6 with TRBJ1-1, with 9 bases matching TRBD1. The V gene end was trimmed by 3 bases and the J gene end by 5 bases; junction bases not matched to a gene: 7. The germline V gene has CDR1 MNHNY and CDR2 SVGAGI (reference sequence). This CDR3 has 15 residues. In DNA, the CDR3 is TGTGCCAGCAGTTATCCCACGGGACAGGGAACTGAAGCTTTCTTT. This encodes CASSYPTGQGTEAFF.

The V call is TRBV6-5, the J call TRBJ1-1; D remains unclear. This CDR3 is built from 14 residues. The germline V gene encodes CDR1 MNHEY and CDR2 SVGAGI. V shed 6 bases and J shed 3 bases, with 14 bases lying between them. The chain's CDR3 is CASRDWGGHTEAFF. The DNA for the CDR3 is TGTGCCAGCAGGGACTGGGGAGGACACACTGAAGCTTTCTTT.

V is TRBV2 and J is TRBJ1-5; D is undetermined. This CDR3 region has 12 residues. Germline loops: CDR1 SNHLY, CDR2 FYNNEI. V was trimmed by 2 bases and J by 7 bases, leaving 6 bases between them. CDR3 nucleotides: TGTGCCAGCAGTGAATCTTTCCAGCCCCAGCATTTT. Residues: CASSESFQPQHF.

The rearrangement joins TRBV7-2 to TRBJ2-3, with D unresolved. The V gene lost 5 bases and the J gene lost 3 bases, with 18 bases spanning the gap. Germline assignment: CDR1 SGHTA and CDR2 FQGNSA. The CDR3 extends over 16 amino acids. DNA of the CDR3: TGTGCCAGCAGCCCCCAGATCTCGCGCGGAACAGATACGCAGTATTTT. Translation gives CASSPQISRGTDTQYF.

V gene TRBV28 combines with J gene TRBJ2-3; weak D call: TRBD2 (6 bases). Germline CDR1 and CDR2: MDHEN and SYDVKM. V gave up 6 bases and J gave up 5 bases, with 18 bases separating them. This CDR3 is 15 amino acids long. In nucleotides, the CDR3 is TGTGCCAGCAGCCGGGGCGGTGCGGGGAAAGATACGCAGTATTTT. This translates into CASSRGGAGKDTQYF.

The J gene is TRBJ1-1, the V gene TRBV10-3, with D perhaps matching TRBD1 (6 bases). Trimming cost V 7 bases and J 5 bases, with 8 bases left between them. There are 11 residues in the CDR3. Germline V gives CDR1 ENHRY, CDR2 SYGVKD. CDR3 in amino acids: CAITRGTEAFF. The CDR3 nucleotides read TGTGCCATCACGAGGGGGACTGAAGCTTTCTTT.

J is TRBJ1-5 and V is TRBV6-5; 8 nucleotides agree with TRBD1. Trimming took 6 bases from V and 4 from J; bases not matched to a gene: 8. CDR3 length: 15 residues. The germline V gene encodes CDR1 MNHEY and CDR2 SVGAGI. CDR3 region: CASRPGQAYNQPQHF. The DNA for the CDR3 is TGTGCCAGCAGACCGGGACAGGCGTATAATCAGCCCCAGCATTTT.

V usage is TRBV19 and J usage is TRBJ2-3; 7 bases are a match to TRBD2. The CDR3 spans 16 residues. The V and J ends lost 7 bases and 1 base, in that order; junction bases with no gene match: 11. The germline CDR1 and CDR2 sequences are LNHDA and SQIVND (reference sequence). The CDR3 bases are TGTGCCAGTAAGGCGGGGGTGAGGGTCGGCACAGATACGCAGTATTTT. Its protein is CASKAGVRVGTDTQYF.

This clone came up once. V and J are TRBV5-8 and TRBJ2-1; no firm D call. The CDR3 is made up of 13 amino acids. The ends were cut back, 4 bases at V and 9 bases at J, with 14 bases in the middle. Germline CDR1 SGHTS, CDR2 YDEGEE. The CDR3 loop reads CASSGDILGEQFF. CDR3 DNA sequence: TGTGCCAGCAGCGGCGACATTTTGGGTGAGCAGTTCTTC.

This clone was seen a single time. The V and J genes are TRBV3-1 (or the pseudogene TRBV3-2) and TRBJ2-7; 8 bases are shared with TRBD2. The CDR3 is made up of 16 amino acids. V trimming: 1 base; J trimming: 2 bases; junction bases outside the gene matches: 7. CDR1 and CDR2 (germline): LGHDT, YNNKEL (reference sequence). CDR3 nucleotides: TGTGCCAGCAGCCAAGTTCCCTCCGGGGGGGCCTACGAGCAGTACTTC. Encoded protein: CASSQVPSGGAYEQYF.

In nucleotides, the CDR3 is TGTGCCACCAGCAGGACCCCCCGGGACACCTCCTACGAGCAGTACTTC. Its protein product is CATSRTPRDTSYEQYF. The gene calls are TRBV15 and TRBJ2-7, with D possibly being TRBD1 (6 bases). The V end lost 3 bases, the J end lost 0 bases, and 15 bases lay between the germline ends. The CDR3 has 16 amino acids. CDR1 LNHNV and CDR2 YYDKDF come from the germline V gene (reference sequence).

The rearrangement links TRBV28 to TRBJ2-1, with D possibly matching TRBD1 (5 bases). Looked up from germline, CDR1 is MDHEN and CDR2 is SYDVKM. This CDR3 has 14 amino acids. Trimming left V 1 base short and J 5 bases short, with 9 bases between. CDR3 sequence (DNA): TGTGCCAGCAGTTTATACAGGTCGAACAATGAGCAGTTCTTC. It encodes CASSLYRSNNEQFF. Combining the CDR3 with reference TRBV28 and TRBJ2-1 gives the whole variable domain DVKVTQSSRYLVKRTGEKVFLECVQDMDHENMFWYRQDPGLGLRLIYFSYDVKMKEKGDIPEGYSVSREKKERFSLILESASTNQTSMYLCASSLYRSNNEQFFGPGTRLTVL.

This sequence joins TRBV29-1 and TRBJ2-3, with 8 bases that match TRBD2. V dropped 7 bases and J dropped 6; count of bases not matched to a gene: 12. The CDR3 spans 14 residues. From germline, CDR1 is SQVTM and CDR2 ANQGSEA. The CDR3 reads CSAQGAGDSDTQYF. The CDR3 DNA is TGCAGCGCTCAGGGAGCGGGAGACTCGGATACGCAGTATTTT.

CDR3 region: CASYLASEETEAFF. The CDR3 DNA follows: TGTGCCAGCTACTTAGCCTCCGAGGAAACTGAAGCTTTCTTT. The chain uses TRBV7-9 and TRBJ1-1; D remains ambiguous. The V end was cut by 8 bases, the J end by 5 bases, with 18 bases between. This CDR3 is 14 amino acids long. CDR1 is SEHNR and CDR2 is FQNEAQ in the germline V gene (reference sequence).

The V gene is TRBV18, the J gene TRBJ2-5, with 9 bases identical to TRBD1. The ends lost 6 bases at V and 5 bases at J; junction bases unmatched: 4. The CDR3 is 13 residues long. Germline loops: CDR1 KGHSH, CDR2 LQKENI. This chain's CDR3 is CASSRDRGETQYF. In DNA, the CDR3 is TGTGCCAGCTCTCGTGACAGGGGGGAGACCCAGTACTTC.

The chain links TRBV5-1 to TRBJ1-1; 11 nucleotides agree with TRBD1. CDR1 is SGHRS, CDR2 YFSETQ, per germline. With 4 bases clipped from V and 9 bases from J, the junction kept 2 bases outside the gene matches. The CDR3 consists of 12 residues. CDR3: CASSQDRGQAFF. For the CDR3, the DNA is TGCGCCAGCAGCCAGGACAGGGGGCAAGCTTTCTTT. Full variable domain (outside the CDR3, taken from reference TRBV5-1 and TRBJ1-1): KAGVTQTPRYLIKTRGQQVTLSCSPISGHRSVSWYQQTPGQGLQFLFEYFSETQRNKGNFPGRFSGRQFSNSRSEMNVSTLELGDSALYLCASSQDRGQAFFGQGTRLTVV.

The sample holds one count of this clone. The chain uses TRBV2 and TRBJ1-1; perhaps TRBD1 as D (5 bases). The CDR3 runs to 16 residues. Germline values: CDR1 SNHLY, CDR2 FYNNEI. Trimming left V 1 base short and J 0 bases short, with 12 bases between. Here the CDR3 DNA reads TGTGCCAGCAGTGAAGGCCCAGGGATCGTGAACACTGAAGCTTTCTTT. It codes for CASSEGPGIVNTEAFF.

The V call is TRBV7-9, the J call TRBJ2-5, with D possibly TRBD2 on 5 matching bases. The CDR3 is 14 amino acids. V lost 1 base and J lost 5, with 11 bases in between. Per germline, CDR1 SEHNR and CDR2 FQNEAQ (reference sequence). The CDR3: CASSLDTSQETQYF. The DNA of the CDR3 is TGTGCCAGCAGCTTAGACACTAGTCAGGAGACCCAGTACTTC.

J is TRBJ1-2 and V is TRBV19; 9 bases map to TRBD1. Trimming removed 0 bases from V and 4 bases from J; junction bases left unmatched: 3. Looked up from germline, CDR1 is LNHDA and CDR2 is SQIVND (reference sequence). The CDR3 totals 15 residues. CDR3 DNA sequence: TGTGCCAGTAGTATAGAGACAGGGGGGGCCTATGGCTACACCTTC. Protein product: CASSIETGGAYGYTF. Filled out from reference TRBV19 and TRBJ1-2, the complete variable domain reads DGGITQSPKYLFRKEGQNVTLSCEQNLNHDAMYWYRQDPGQGLRLIYYSQIVNDFQKGDIAEGYSVSREKKESFPLTVTSAQKNPTAFYLCASSIETGGAYGYTFGSGTRLTVV.

This clone was counted once. J is TRBJ2-7 and V is TRBV4-1; 9 positions match TRBD2. The CDR3 runs to 16 residues. The V gene's germline CDR1 is MGHRA and CDR2 YSYEKL. J lost 3 bases, V lost 3 bases, and 9 bases had no gene match. The CDR3 nucleotides read TGCGCCAGCAGCCAGGGAGCGGGAGGTCCGTTCTACGAGCAGTACTTC. Amino acid sequence: CASSQGAGGPFYEQYF.

The gene calls are TRBV7-2 and TRBJ2-7; 7 nucleotides agree with TRBD1. The J segment lost 0 bases and the V segment lost 6 bases, leaving 8 bases of the junction unmatched. The CDR3 runs to 15 residues. CDR1 and CDR2 (germline): SGHTA, FQGNSA. This CDR3 is CASRLSQGTSYEQYF. DNA of the CDR3: TGTGCCAGCAGGTTGTCACAGGGGACCTCCTACGAGCAGTACTTC.

The chain uses TRBV30 and TRBJ2-1; 8 nucleotides line up with TRBD1. The germline CDR1 and CDR2 sequences are GTSNPN and SVGIG (reference sequence). CDR3 length equals 15 residues. Trimming at V came to 4 bases and at J to 4 bases, leaving 9 bases not matched to a gene. CDR3 coding DNA: TGTGCCTGGATCCTGAGGGACAGGCTGTACAATGAGCAGTTCTTC. Amino acid sequence: CAWILRDRLYNEQFF.

This clone was picked up one time. V is TRBV27 and J is TRBJ1-4; TRBD1 matches 8 bases. Trimming at V came to 2 bases and at J to 5 bases, leaving 4 bases not matched to a gene. The CDR3 is 15 amino acids. Germline-derived CDR1 and CDR2 are MNHEY and SMNVEV (reference sequence). CDR3 loop: CASSLGTGSNEKLFF. CDR3 DNA sequence: TGTGCCAGCAGTTTAGGGACAGGATCGAATGAAAAACTGTTTTTT.

The chain recombines TRBV15 with TRBJ1-3; 9 positions match TRBD1. The CDR3 is made up of 16 amino acids. V was pared by 4 bases and J by 4 bases, with 8 bases of the junction left unmatched. The V gene's germline CDR1 is LNHNV and CDR2 YYDKDF (reference sequence). CDR3 DNA: TGTGCCACCAGCAAAGGGACAGGGTATGCCGGAAACACCATATATTTT. The encoded protein is CATSKGTGYAGNTIYF. Full variable domain (missing parts from reference TRBV15 and TRBJ1-3): DAMVIQNPRYQVTQFGKPVTLSCSQTLNHNVMYWYQQKSSQAPKLLFHYYDKDFNNEADTPDNFQSRRPNTSFCFLDIRSPGLGDTAMYLCATSKGTGYAGNTIYFGEGSWLTVV.

V gene TRBV7-9 combines with J gene TRBJ2-3; D not resolved. Germline loops: CDR1 SEHNR, CDR2 FQNEAQ (reference sequence). V was shortened by 5 bases and J by 2 bases, with 17 bases between the two germline ends. The CDR3 length is 16 residues. CDR3 residues: CASSQLRLGSTDTQYF. CDR3 DNA: TGTGCCAGCAGCCAACTACGCTTAGGATCCACAGATACGCAGTATTTT.

The chain joins TRBV6-6 to TRBJ1-1; possibly TRBD1 for D (5 bases). Trimming removed 2 bases at V and 4 bases at J, with 14 bases between. Germline V gives CDR1 MNHNY, CDR2 SVGAGI (reference sequence). This CDR3 comprises 15 residues. The CDR3 spells CASSYALGGATEAFF. CDR3 sequence (DNA): TGTGCCAGCAGTTACGCCTTGGGGGGTGCCACTGAAGCTTTCTTT.